This is a list of T cell receptor beta chains from one sample in a study of shared clonotypes between healthy human individuals. Assay: immunoSEQ multiplex PCR; the TCRdb copy retains only in-frame clones and omits some. The sample records some 2,100,000 clones, more than 90% being singletons. Sequencing was carried out using naive CD4+ T cells sorted from blood. These receptors were obtained from a man between 18 and 35 years old in good health. CDR3s include the opening cysteine and the closing phenylalanine or tryptophan. A D gene is named only where the DNA matches it firmly. Clone size is given for some rows only: seen once, a few or many times, or a class if the clone is expanded.

D gene	V gene	J gene	clone size	CDR3 DNA	CDR3 protein
.	TRBV7-3	TRBJ2-7	.	TGTGCCAGCAGGGGACTCCCCTACGAGCAGTACTTC	CASRGLPYEQYF
TRBD2	TRBV6-6	TRBJ2-7	.	TGTGCCAGCGGCCGGGATAGCGGGTACGAGCAGTACTTC	CASGRDSGYEQYF
TRBD1	TRBV2	TRBJ2-5	.	TGTGCCAGCAGTGCACAACAGGGGCGCGGGGAGACCCAGTACTTC	CASSAQQGRGETQYF
.	TRBV5-8	TRBJ1-5	.	TGTGCCAGCAGCCCACGAGGCGGGGGTCAGCCCCAGCATTTT	CASSPRGGGQPQHF
TRBD2	TRBV7-2	TRBJ2-2	.	TGTGCCAGCAGCAAAAGGGCTAGCGGGAACCCAGCCGGGGAGCTGTTTTTT	CASSKRASGNPAGELFF
.	TRBV11-3	TRBJ1-1	.	TGTGCCAGCAGCTTAGATCACGGTGAAGCTTTCTTT	CASSLDHGEAFF
.	TRBV28	TRBJ1-5	.	TGTGCCAGCAGTTTATTTGGGACAAGTGATCAGCCCCAGCATTTT	CASSLFGTSDQPQHF
TRBD1	TRBV5-1	TRBJ1-1	.	TGCGCCAGCAGCTCCCTAGAATGGACAGGGGTCAATGAAGCTTTCTTT	CASSSLEWTGVNEAFF
.	TRBV28	TRBJ1-5	.	TGTGCCAGCAGTTCCGGGAACAATCAGCCCCAGCATTTT	CASSSGNNQPQHF
TRBD1	TRBV6-5	TRBJ2-7	.	TGTGCCAGCAGTTACTCGACAGGGGGCATCTACGAGCAGTACTTC	CASSYSTGGIYEQYF
TRBD2	TRBV7-2	TRBJ2-1	.	TGTGCCAGCAGCTCGGGACTAGCGGGGTACAATGAGCAGTTCTTC	CASSSGLAGYNEQFF
.	TRBV6-5	TRBJ1-2	.	TGTGCCAGCAGTTACTCTGGGGGTAACTATGGCTACACCTTC	CASSYSGGNYGYTF
.	TRBV30	TRBJ2-2	.	TGTGCCTGGAGCGGGAACGGGGAGCTGTTTTTT	CAWSGNGELFF
TRBD2	TRBV5-4	TRBJ2-5	.	TGTGCCAGCAGCTGGGGACTAGCGGGGGGAGAGACCCAGTACTTC	CASSWGLAGGETQYF
.	TRBV21-1	TRBJ1-5	.	.	CASSWGRGNQPQHF
.	TRBV5-4	TRBJ1-2	.	TGTGCCAGCAGCTTTCCCGGACAGTCCAGTAACTATGGCTACACCTTC	CASSFPGQSSNYGYTF
TRBD2	TRBV6-6	TRBJ2-7	.	TGTGCCAGCACTAAACCGGGTAGCGGGCCCTACGAGCAGTACTTC	CASTKPGSGPYEQYF
.	TRBV7-5	TRBJ2-7	.	TGTGCCAGAAGCACAGGACTAGCGGGGGACGAGCAGTACTTC	CARSTGLAGDEQYF
TRBD1	TRBV9	TRBJ2-5	once	TGTGCCAGCAGCGGGGACAGGGAAGAGACCCAGTACTTC	CASSGDREETQYF
.	TRBV7-9	TRBJ2-5	.	TGTGCCAGCAGCTTAGCTGACGGATGGGGGGGCCCTAACCAAGAGACCCAGTACTTC	CASSLADGWGGPNQETQYF
TRBD1	TRBV30	TRBJ1-6	.	TGTGCCTGGAGCGAGAGACAGGGGTATAATTCACCCCTCCACTTT	CAWSERQGYNSPLHF
.	TRBV5-1	TRBJ2-7	.	TGCGCCAGCAGCTCCCAGGGGACGGCGACCTACGAGCAGTACTTC	CASSSQGTATYEQYF
.	TRBV28	TRBJ2-5	once	TGTGCCAGCAGTCCGACCGCACTCTATAAAGAGACCCAGTACTTC	CASSPTALYKETQYF
TRBD1	TRBV4-1	TRBJ2-5	.	TGCGCCAGCAGCCAAGGCGGGACAGGGGGCGGGGAGACCCAGTACTTC	CASSQGGTGGGETQYF
.	TRBV4-3	TRBJ1-4	.	TGCGCCAGCAGCCAAGCATGGGGGGCCGGTGAAAAACTGTTTTTT	CASSQAWGAGEKLFF
TRBD1	TRBV6-1	TRBJ2-7	.	TGTGCCAGCCCCGACAGGGCCTACGAGCAGTACTTC	CASPDRAYEQYF
.	TRBV7-2	TRBJ2-5	.	TGTGCCAGCAGCATAATCCCGGCGCCCTGGAAAGAGACCCAGTACTTC	CASSIIPAPWKETQYF
.	TRBV7-3	TRBJ2-3	.	TGTGCCAGCAGCCCAGCGGGCTACACAGATACGCAGTATTTT	CASSPAGYTDTQYF
TRBD1	TRBV10-1	TRBJ1-4	.	TGCGCCAGCAGTGGACAGGGAAAGGGAAGGAATGAAAAACTGTTTTTT	CASSGQGKGRNEKLFF
.	TRBV2	TRBJ1-2	.	TGTGCCAGCGTCGAAAACTATGGCTACACCTTC	CASVENYGYTF
TRBD2	TRBV5-4	TRBJ2-7	.	TGTGCCAGCAGCTCGCCGGCGCAGCGGGACCCCTACGAGCAGTACTTC	CASSSPAQRDPYEQYF
.	TRBV6-6	TRBJ1-4	.	TGTGCCAGCAGTTACTCGGGGCCCACCCTTGAAAAACTGTTTTTT	CASSYSGPTLEKLFF
.	TRBV11-2	TRBJ2-7	.	TGTGCCAGCAGCTTAACAAGGGACGAGCAGTACTTC	CASSLTRDEQYF
TRBD1	TRBV5-1	TRBJ1-2	.	TGCGCCAGCACGGGGACAGGGACTGCGGGGTATTCCGGCTACACCTTC	CASTGTGTAGYSGYTF
TRBD1	TRBV2	TRBJ2-7	.	TGTGCCAGCAGTGCTCGGACAGGGCACGACGAGCAGTACTTC	CASSARTGHDEQYF
.	TRBV2	TRBJ1-4	.	TGTGCCAGCAGTTTCCAGGTGGGGGGAGATGAAAAACTGTTTTTT	CASSFQVGGDEKLFF
.	TRBV19	TRBJ2-6	.	TGTGCCAGTAGCGCCAGGGGTCCTGGGGCCAACGTCCTGACTTTC	CASSARGPGANVLTF
.	TRBV19	TRBJ2-2	.	TGTGCCAGTAGTTTTGGGAAACCGAACACCGGGGAGCTGTTTTTT	CASSFGKPNTGELFF
.	TRBV28	TRBJ1-2	.	TGTGCCAGCAGTTTGAACGACGGGGAGCGTACCTATGGCTACACCTTC	CASSLNDGERTYGYTF
.	TRBV13	TRBJ2-7	.	TGTGCCAGCAGCGGCCCCGACGAGCAGTACTTC	CASSGPDEQYF
TRBD1	TRBV5-4	TRBJ1-4	.	TGTGCCAGCAGCACAGGGACAGGGAATGAAAAACTGTTTTTT	CASSTGTGNEKLFF
.	TRBV18	TRBJ1-4	.	TGTGCCAGCTCACCCGGCGAGGCGGGAAAACTGTTTTTT	CASSPGEAGKLFF